This entry concerns a single T cell receptor beta chain. CDR1 SGHRS and CDR2 YFSETQ come from the germline V gene. The length of the CDR3 is 20 residues. V was clipped by 2 bases and J by 5 bases; unmatched bases: 21. In the study's own analysis: Amplification of reference gene primers was used by the study to estimate nucleated cell counts. Sequencing was performed with immunoSEQ multiplex PCR; in TCRdb, only in-frame clones are kept and a portion is missing. V, J and clone size are taken as reported in that table, and D and trimming were inferred from the DNA itself. The data contain tens of thousands of clones, 83% of them singletons. This sample is part of a study of blood T cell repertoires in COVID-19. About the study: Whether acute or convalescent, the COVID-19 samples came from the United States, Italy and Spain. T cells, B-cell-depleted T cells, or PBMCs provided the cDNA or gDNA that served as material.

The genes are TRBV5-1 and TRBJ1-1, with TRBD1 identical over 10 bases. Material for sequencing was peripheral blood. The receptor was isolated from a man older than 75 with acute or convalescent COVID-19. CDR3 in amino acids: CASSFLIGMRDRGLSTEAFF. The DNA for the CDR3 is TGCGCCAGCAGCTTTTTAATTGGAATGCGGGACAGGGGACTATCAACTGAAGCTTTCTTT.